Below, 32 T cell receptor beta chains from the same sample are listed, as sequenced in a study of lymphopenia after photon versus proton radiotherapy. The method was immunoSEQ multiplex PCR; TCRdb's version includes in-frame clones alone and lacks a portion of them. The sample has fewer than 35,000 clones, nearly 90% seen once. The sample consisted of peripheral blood, taken from a patient treated with proton-based radiotherapy. These receptors all stem from a woman between 65 and 79 years old with pancreatic cancer. Some clones in this sample may be carry-over from other donors' samples.

The genes are TRBV27 and TRBJ2-7; D unresolved. The CDR3 sequence is 13 residues long. The germline CDR1 and CDR2 sequences are MNHEY and SMNVEV (reference sequence). Trimming stripped 2 bases from V and 5 bases from J, with 10 bases between. CDR3 coding DNA: TGTGCCAGCAGTTTAAAAAGGTCCCACGAGCAGTACTTC. Its translation: CASSLKRSHEQYF.

The chain couples TRBV7-3 to TRBJ2-2; 10 nucleotides agree with TRBD2. The CDR3 consists of 15 residues. V lost 5 bases and J lost 5; bases outside the gene matches: 5. CDR1 is SGHTA and CDR2 is FQGTGA in the germline V gene. The CDR3 coding sequence is TGTGCCAGCAGCAAAACGGGACTAGCGACCGGGGAGCTGTTTTTT. Its protein product is CASSKTGLATGELFF.

The chain employs TRBV4-2 and TRBJ2-1; 11 bases line up with TRBD2. The germline V gene encodes CDR1 LGHNA and CDR2 YNFKEQ. This CDR3 is built from 16 residues. V dropped 4 bases and J dropped 4; count of bases not matched to a gene: 6. In DNA, the CDR3 is TGTGCCAGCAGCCCGACTAGCGGGACGGGGTACAATGAGCAGTTCTTC. As protein: CASSPTSGTGYNEQFF.

The chain uses TRBV5-1 and TRBJ2-3; D possibly corresponds to TRBD1 (8 bases). The ends were cut back, 4 bases at V and 3 bases at J, with 15 bases in the middle. The CDR3 has 15 amino acids. The germline gives CDR1 SGHRS, CDR2 YFSETQ. The CDR3 sequence is CASSLDRGGTDTQYF. The CDR3 DNA reads as TGCGCCAGCAGCCTCGACAGGGGAGGGACAGATACGCAGTATTTT.

This clone was observed a handful of times. This rearrangement joins TRBV2 to TRBJ2-1, with 8 bases lining up with TRBD1. V lost 9 bases and J lost 10; bases outside the gene matches: 14. Germline CDR1 is SNHLY and CDR2 is FYNNEI. The CDR3 sequence is 14 residues long. CDR3: CARRGQGGSGEQFF. CDR3 nucleotide sequence: TGTGCCAGGAGAGGACAGGGTGGGAGTGGGGAGCAGTTCTTC.

The rearrangement joins TRBV28 to TRBJ1-4; the D is unclear. The CDR3 contains 15 residues. Trimming left V 2 bases short and J 5 bases short, with 12 bases between. Germline V gives CDR1 MDHEN, CDR2 SYDVKM. DNA for the CDR3: TGTGCCAGCAGTTTAGCCAGCCTCGGCAATGAAAAACTGTTTTTT. Translating gives CASSLASLGNEKLFF. Using reference TRBV28 and TRBJ1-4 for the parts outside the CDR3, the full variable domain is DVKVTQSSRYLVKRTGEKVFLECVQDMDHENMFWYRQDPGLGLRLIYFSYDVKMKEKGDIPEGYSVSREKKERFSLILESASTNQTSMYLCASSLASLGNEKLFFGSGTQLSVL.

In this sample, this clone turned up once. The V and J genes are TRBV19 and TRBJ2-5; tentative D call: TRBD2 (6 bases). The end of the DNA is better explained by TRBJ2-7, so the J call may be wrong. The CDR3 runs 15 residues. The germline V gene encodes CDR1 LNHDA and CDR2 SQIVND (reference sequence). The CDR3 coding sequence is TGTGCCAGTAGTACCCGAGCGGGTTCCTCCTACGAGCAGTACTTC. This codes for CASSTRAGSSYEQYF.

This clone has more than one count but fewer than ten. The genes are TRBV2 and TRBJ2-3, with 11 nucleotides matching TRBD2. The CDR3 is made up of 16 amino acids. Losses at the gene ends were 7 bases for V and 0 bases for J; bases not matched to a gene: 6. In germline, CDR1 is SNHLY, CDR2 FYNNEI. CDR3 DNA: TGTGCCAGCAAGTCAAGGACTAGCGGGAGCACAGATACGCAGTATTTT. It translates to CASKSRTSGSTDTQYF.

This chain links TRBV30 with TRBJ2-3, with a weak D call TRBD2 (6 bases). The germline V gene has CDR1 GTSNPN and CDR2 SVGIG (reference sequence). Between the trimmed V and J ends, which lost 2 bases and 2 bases, there was a span of 14 bases. CDR3 length: 15 residues. DNA of the CDR3: TGTGCCTGGAGTTCACGGGACTTCTTCACAGATACGCAGTATTTT. The encoded protein is CAWSSRDFFTDTQYF.

This sequence joins TRBV5-1 and TRBJ2-5; 7 nucleotides agree with TRBD1. The CDR3 contains 15 residues. V lost 4 bases, J lost 2 bases, and 8 bases stayed unmatched. In germline, CDR1 is SGHRS, CDR2 YFSETQ. As DNA, the CDR3 is TGCGCCAGCAGCCTAACCCAGGGGGATCAAGAGACCCAGTACTTC. As protein: CASSLTQGDQETQYF.

This chain joins TRBV9 and TRBJ2-5; TRBD2 matches at 16 bases. The ends lost 3 bases at V and 6 bases at J; junction bases unmatched: 11. Germline values: CDR1 SGDLS, CDR2 YYNGEE. CDR3 size: 18 residues. CDR3 protein: CASSASPLGLAGGQTQYF. In DNA form, the CDR3 reads TGTGCCAGCAGCGCCTCACCTTTGGGACTAGCGGGAGGGCAGACCCAGTACTTC.

The V call is TRBV5-1, the J call TRBJ2-7, with 7 bases aligning to TRBD1. The CDR3 runs to 15 residues. Trimming cost V 3 bases and J 3 bases; bases outside gene matches: 9. Germline-derived CDR1 and CDR2 are SGHRS and YFSETQ. CDR3 in amino acids: CASSYAWGQNYEQYF. The CDR3 DNA reads as TGCGCCAGCAGCTACGCCTGGGGACAGAACTACGAGCAGTACTTC.

The table lists this clone with a count of one. The chain links TRBV7-2 to TRBJ2-7; D call uncertain. Trimming stripped 0 bases from V and 1 base from J, with 10 bases between. Germline V CDR1 and CDR2: SGHTA, FQGNSA. This CDR3 is 15 amino acids long. The CDR3 sequence: CASSLARLGSYEQYF. The CDR3, as DNA: TGTGCCAGCAGCTTAGCGCGATTGGGGTCCTACGAGCAGTACTTC.

The chain uses TRBV11-2 and TRBJ2-1, with D hard to call. Trimming shortened V by 5 bases and J by 6 bases, and 20 bases separated the two germline ends. CDR3 size: 16 residues. The germline gives CDR1 SGHAT, CDR2 FQNNGV. The DNA for the CDR3 is TGTGCCAGCAGCCCACAGACTTCCATCTTGGGCAATGAGCAGTTCTTC. It yields the protein CASSPQTSILGNEQFF.

This clone showed up just once. The gene calls are TRBV27 and TRBJ2-5; 11 bases match TRBD1. Per the germline V gene, CDR1 is MNHEY and CDR2 is SMNVEV (reference sequence). This CDR3 is built from 16 residues. Losses at the gene ends were 3 bases for V and 6 bases for J; bases not matched to a gene: 9. The CDR3 is CASSLRPGQGEQTQYF. The DNA of the CDR3 is TGTGCCAGCAGTTTGAGGCCGGGACAGGGGGAGCAGACCCAGTACTTC.

The chain recombines TRBV5-1 with TRBJ2-6; weak D call: TRBD1 (6 bases). Germline V lookup: CDR1 SGHRS, CDR2 YFSETQ. V was clipped by 1 base and J by 4 bases, with 12 bases between them. CDR3 size: 16 residues. The chain's CDR3 is CASSLSGQSGANVLTF. The DNA of the CDR3 is TGCGCCAGCAGCTTGTCTGGACAGAGCGGGGCCAACGTCCTGACTTTC.

The rearrangement joins TRBV6-6 to TRBJ2-3; tentatively, D is TRBD1 or TRBD2 (5 bases each). CDR1 is MNHNY and CDR2 is SVGAGI in the germline V gene (reference sequence). Trimming removed 7 bases at V and 5 bases at J, with 22 bases between. The CDR3 sequence is 16 residues long. The CDR3: CASTTRDPLTRDTQYF. The CDR3 DNA sequence: TGTGCCAGCACCACCCGGGACCCACTCACTAGAGATACGCAGTATTTT.

This clone was recorded once. V gene TRBV19 combines with J gene TRBJ2-3; D perhaps matches TRBD2 (6 bases). V lost 3 bases and J lost 5, with 9 bases in between. The CDR3 spans 13 residues. The V gene's germline CDR1 is LNHDA and CDR2 SQIVND (reference sequence). The CDR3 DNA reads TGTGCCAGTAGTATCGGGACTGTAGATACGCAGTATTTT. Translating it yields CASSIGTVDTQYF. Together with reference TRBV19 and TRBJ2-3, the CDR3 gives the full variable domain: DGGITQSPKYLFRKEGQNVTLSCEQNLNHDAMYWYRQDPGQGLRLIYYSQIVNDFQKGDIAEGYSVSREKKESFPLTVTSAQKNPTAFYLCASSIGTVDTQYFGPGTRLTVL.

CDR3 sequence reads: CASSQDDLRNEQFF. CDR3 sequence (DNA): TGCGCCAGCAGCCAAGATGACCTGAGGAATGAGCAGTTCTTC. The chain combines TRBV4-3 with TRBJ2-1; D remains ambiguous. The CDR3 loop spans 14 amino acids. Deletions cut 0 bases from V and 7 bases from J, with 10 bases between. In germline, CDR1 is LGHNA, CDR2 YSLEER.

The rearrangement uses TRBV10-3 and TRBJ2-3, with D uncertain. V lost 5 bases and J lost 4, with 7 bases in between. CDR3 length: 12 residues. Germline V gives CDR1 ENHRY, CDR2 SYGVKD. The CDR3 DNA reads TGTGCCATCAGTCAGCGATCAGATACGCAGTATTTT. It is translated as CAISQRSDTQYF.

This clone was detected only once. The genes are TRBV11-3 and TRBJ2-1; 12 bases match TRBD2. V dropped 5 bases and J dropped 6; count of bases not matched to a gene: 5. Germline values: CDR1 SGHNT, CDR2 YENEEA. This CDR3 is 15 amino acids long. CDR3 nucleotide sequence: TGTGCCAGCAGCAAGACTAGCGGGAGCATCAATGAGCAGTTCTTC. Translating gives CASSKTSGSINEQFF.

The chain uses TRBV30 and TRBJ1-1; 10 nucleotides line up with TRBD1. The junction had 11 bases not matched to a gene; V was cut back by 2 bases and J by 5 bases. Germline-derived CDR1 and CDR2 are GTSNPN and SVGIG (reference sequence). CDR3 length: 16 amino acids. The CDR3 coding sequence is TGTGCCTGGAGTCCCGGGACAGGGGTGAGAGTTACTGAAGCTTTCTTT. Encoded protein: CAWSPGTGVRVTEAFF.

V usage is TRBV19 and J usage is TRBJ2-3; D gene unclear. Germline-derived CDR1 and CDR2 are LNHDA and SQIVND (reference sequence). V lost 0 bases and J 7 bases, leaving 17 bases between the germline ends. CDR3 length: 16 amino acids. In DNA form, the CDR3 reads TGTGCCAGTAGTATAGATCGAACCGTAAAGGGCCATACGCAGTATTTT. Translating gives CASSIDRTVKGHTQYF.

This sequence joins TRBV21-1 and TRBJ1-4; TRBD1 is taken as the D call from the table, unchecked against the DNA. TRBV21-1 is a known pseudogene. This CDR3 has 14 amino acids. CDR3 bases: TGTGCCAGCAGCCGGGACAGGGTAAGTGAAAAACTGTTTTTT. This gives the protein CASSRDRVSEKLFF.

The CDR3: CASRFGGGPDTQYF. In DNA form, the CDR3 reads TGTGCCAGCAGATTCGGGGGCGGGCCCGATACGCAGTATTTT. The rearrangement joins TRBV11-2 to TRBJ2-3; D assignment may be TRBD1 or TRBD2 (6 bases each). Trimming took 6 bases from V and 6 from J, leaving 16 bases between them. Germline-derived CDR1 and CDR2 are SGHAT and FQNNGV. This CDR3 comprises 14 residues.

The rearrangement joins TRBV10-3 to TRBJ1-2; TRBD1 is a possible D gene (6 bases). The V and J ends lost 1 base and 0 bases respectively, with 12 bases between them. CDR1 and CDR2 (germline): ENHRY, SYGVKD. The CDR3 is made up of 16 amino acids. This chain's CDR3 is CAISEFRDNPNYGYTF. CDR3 nucleotides: TGTGCCATCAGTGAGTTTCGGGACAACCCTAACTATGGCTACACCTTC.

This clone has only one observation. The V call is TRBV27, the J call TRBJ2-5, with D uncertain. Trimming pared 2 bases from V and 2 bases from J, leaving 9 bases between. The CDR3 loop spans 14 amino acids. Per germline, CDR1 MNHEY and CDR2 SMNVEV (reference sequence). The CDR3 nucleotides are TGTGCCAGCAGTTTAAGGGCGGATCAAGAGACCCAGTACTTC. Translating gives CASSLRADQETQYF.

The chain employs TRBV11-2 and TRBJ2-3, with 15 bases identical to TRBD2. Germline lookup yields CDR1 SGHAT and CDR2 FQNNGV. CDR3 length: 16 residues. V shed 5 bases, J shed 3 bases, and the junction held 3 bases outside the gene matches. The CDR3, as DNA: TGTGCCAGCAGCGGGGGGACTAGCGGGAGGACAGATACGCAGTATTTT. As protein: CASSGGTSGRTDTQYF.

J is TRBJ1-1 and V is TRBV2; D possibly corresponds to TRBD1 (6 bases). Germline CDR1 is SNHLY and CDR2 is FYNNEI. The CDR3 spans 12 residues. Trimming pared 7 bases from V and 8 bases from J, leaving 14 bases between. The CDR3 sequence: CASTTNRAEAFF. The CDR3 DNA follows: TGTGCCAGCACGACCAACAGGGCAGAAGCTTTCTTT. Looking up the rest from reference TRBV2 and TRBJ1-1 gives the full variable domain: EPEVTQTPSHQVTQMGQEVILRCVPISNHLYFYWYRQILGQKVEFLVSFYNNEISEKSEIFDDQFSVERPDGSNFTLKIRSTKLEDSAMYFCASTTNRAEAFFGQGTRLTVV.

This clone appeared once. The rearrangement uses TRBV6-6 and TRBJ1-1; perhaps TRBD1 as D (5 bases). The CDR3 is made up of 16 amino acids. The ends were cut back, 0 bases at V and 3 bases at J, with 14 bases in the middle. The germline V gene encodes CDR1 MNHNY and CDR2 SVGAGI (reference sequence). CDR3 DNA sequence: TGTGCCAGCAGTTACTCGAGTCAGGGCCCGGACACTGAAGCTTTCTTT. As protein: CASSYSSQGPDTEAFF.

V usage is TRBV28 and J usage is TRBJ2-6; 9 nucleotides line up with TRBD1. This CDR3 contains 17 residues. Germline V gene lookup returns CDR1 MDHEN and CDR2 SYDVKM. Trimming at V came to 6 bases and at J to 2 bases, leaving 8 bases not matched to a gene. The CDR3 nucleotides are TGTGCCAGCAGGGACGACAGGGGGGAAACTGGGGCCAACGTCCTGACTTTC. Its translation: CASRDDRGETGANVLTF.

This clone was detected only once. This CDR3 is CASSGAGTGAYGYTF. In nucleotides, the CDR3 is TGTGCCAGCAGCGGCGCCGGGACAGGGGCGTATGGCTACACCTTC. The V gene is TRBV7-2, the J gene TRBJ1-2; 10 nucleotides match TRBD1. Looked up from germline, CDR1 is SGHTA and CDR2 is FQGNSA. With 5 bases clipped from V and 5 bases from J, the junction kept 8 bases outside the gene matches. This CDR3 region has 15 residues.